This TCR beta chain came from a study of blood T cell repertoires in COVID-19. The assay was immunoSEQ multiplex PCR, and TCRdb's table has in-frame clones only and misses some. Among 250,000 to 350,000 clones, 87% were seen once, and the ten largest hold more than 8.5%. Between the trimmed V and J ends, which lost 2 bases and 7 bases, there was a span of 24 bases. This CDR3 has 17 residues. Germline CDR1 LGHNT, CDR2 FRNRAP. The sample was PBMCs or T cells enriched from blood (not recorded which). The clonotype comes from a woman aged 18-30 years who had recovered from COVID-19. The V call is TRBV12-5, the J call TRBJ2-7, with D perhaps matching TRBD2 (5 bases). Here the CDR3 reads CASGLSSGPGPGGEQYF. CDR3 DNA sequence: TGTGCTAGTGGTTTGTCATCCGGACCCGGGCCCGGCGGGGAGCAGTACTTC.